This TCR beta chain stems from a study of T cells in localized non-small cell lung cancer. Clones were sequenced by immunoSEQ multiplex PCR, and TCRdb holds only the in-frame ones, with some missing. Here the sample spans 30,000 to 45,000 clones, 88% being singletons. The length of the CDR3 is 16 residues. Germline V gene data show CDR1 as SGHRS and CDR2 as YFSETQ. With 1 base removed from V and 0 bases from J, the gap between germline ends came to 8 bases. Sequenced here: peripheral blood, sampled before any cancer treatment. This TCR was sampled from a woman aged 40-75 years with stage I lung adenocarcinoma. The rearrangement uses TRBV5-1 and TRBJ2-6; a possible D gene is TRBD1 (5 bases). This chain's CDR3 is CASSLIQGSGANVLTF. The DNA of the CDR3 is TGCGCCAGCAGCTTGATTCAGGGCTCTGGGGCCAACGTCCTGACTTTC.